The 21 T cell receptor beta chains listed next were all sequenced from one sample in a study of control samples from healthy donors and cancer patients. The table came from immunoSEQ multiplex PCR; TCRdb's copy has only in-frame clones and leaves some out. The sample holds 55,000 to 90,000 clones; over 75% are singletons and the top ten take 25% to 35%. Source material: blood. Source of these receptors: a man aged 45-60 years in good health.

This chain connects TRBV6-4 to TRBJ2-5; D ambiguous. V lost 0 bases, J lost 4 bases, and 3 bases lay in between. Per germline, CDR1 MRHNA and CDR2 SNTAGT. The CDR3 covers 12 residues. The CDR3 DNA is TGTGCCAGCAGTGACTCGTCAGAGACCCAGTACTTC. It encodes CASSDSSETQYF.

The chain joins TRBV2 to TRBJ2-3; TRBD2 aligns across 7 bases. The CDR3 is 15 residues long. Trimming at V came to 7 bases and at J to 8 bases, leaving 15 bases not matched to a gene. Germline CDR1 reads SNHLY; CDR2 reads FYNNEI. The CDR3 DNA follows: TGTGCCAGCAAAGCACTGGGGGGGGGAGTGGGTACGCAGTATTTT. Translated: CASKALGGGVGTQYF.

The rearrangement joins TRBV3-1 (or the pseudogene TRBV3-2) to TRBJ1-1; possibly TRBD1 for D (6 bases). V lost 5 bases to trimming and J lost 0 bases, with 16 bases between them. Germline lookup yields CDR1 LGHDT and CDR2 YNNKEL (reference sequence). The CDR3 sequence is 16 residues long. CDR3 sequence (DNA): TGTGCCAGCAGCAAGGGGGACCGATCGATGAACACTGAAGCTTTCTTT. It codes for CASSKGDRSMNTEAFF.

This clone was counted between two and nine times. The chain is built from TRBV4-1 and TRBJ2-7, with D unresolved. This CDR3 region has 14 residues. CDR1 and CDR2 (germline): MGHRA, YSYEKL. V gave up 2 bases and J gave up 1 base, with 9 bases separating them. CDR3: CASSQSYLSYEQYF. The CDR3 DNA sequence: TGCGCCAGCAGCCAATCTTATTTATCCTACGAGCAGTACTTC.

The V gene is TRBV19, the J gene TRBJ2-1; 8 nucleotides match TRBD1. Losses at the gene ends were 3 bases for V and 5 bases for J; bases not matched to a gene: 3. Germline V gives CDR1 LNHDA, CDR2 SQIVND (reference sequence). The CDR3 has 14 amino acids. The CDR3 here is CASSILDRDNEQFF. DNA for the CDR3: TGTGCCAGTAGTATCCTGGACAGGGACAATGAGCAGTTCTTC. The whole variable domain, filled in from reference TRBV19 and TRBJ2-1, reads DGGITQSPKYLFRKEGQNVTLSCEQNLNHDAMYWYRQDPGQGLRLIYYSQIVNDFQKGDIAEGYSVSREKKESFPLTVTSAQKNPTAFYLCASSILDRDNEQFFGPGTRLTVL.

This rearrangement joins TRBV27 to TRBJ1-1, with a possible D match to TRBD1 (5 bases). V shed 0 bases and J shed 5 bases, with 16 bases lying between them. Germline assignment: CDR1 MNHEY and CDR2 SMNVEV (reference sequence). The CDR3 spans 16 residues. CDR3 in DNA: TGTGCCAGCAGTTTATCATCCGGACACGGAGGAACTGAAGCTTTCTTT. Translating gives CASSLSSGHGGTEAFF.

The chain carries TRBV5-4 and TRBJ2-1; 10 positions agree with TRBD2. The trim removed 5 bases at V and 5 bases at J, leaving 10 bases unmatched. The CDR3 loop spans 16 amino acids. The V gene's germline CDR1 is SGHNT and CDR2 YYREEE (reference sequence). DNA for the CDR3: TGTGCCAGCAGGAGCGATAGCGGGGGGCCCAACAATGAGCAGTTCTTC. This translates into CASRSDSGGPNNEQFF. The whole variable domain, remainder taken from reference TRBV5-4 and TRBJ2-1, is ETGVTQSPTHLIKTRGQQVTLRCSSQSGHNTVSWYQQALGQGPQFIFQYYREEENGRGNFPPRFSGLQFPNYSSELNVNALELDDSALYLCASRSDSGGPNNEQFFGPGTRLTVL.

The J gene is TRBJ2-6, the V gene TRBV9; D ambiguous. CDR1 is SGDLS and CDR2 is YYNGEE in the germline V gene. This CDR3 has 13 amino acids. V was shortened by 1 base and J by 2 bases, with 1 base between the two germline ends. The CDR3 reads CASSVPGANVLTF. For the CDR3, the DNA is TGTGCCAGCAGCGTACCTGGGGCCAACGTCCTGACTTTC.

The chain recombines TRBV7-9 with TRBJ2-2; possibly TRBD1 for D (5 bases). In germline, CDR1 is SEHNR, CDR2 FQNEAQ (reference sequence). CDR3 length: 16 residues. V dropped 0 bases and J dropped 5 bases, with 13 bases sitting between them. The CDR3 DNA follows: TGTGCCAGCAGCTTAGCCAGGGTGGTTAATACCGGGGAGCTGTTTTTT. Protein: CASSLARVVNTGELFF.

The rearrangement uses TRBV4-1 and TRBJ2-7; 10 nucleotides line up with TRBD2. CDR1 MGHRA and CDR2 YSYEKL come from the germline V gene. The J segment lost 2 bases and the V segment lost 3 bases, leaving 1 base of the junction unmatched. There are 14 residues in the CDR3. The CDR3 DNA is TGCGCCAGCAGCCAGGGGACTAGCGCCTACGAGCAGTACTTC. Translated, it gives CASSQGTSAYEQYF.

V gene TRBV7-4 combines with J gene TRBJ1-3; D not resolved. V was cut by 0 bases and J by 0 bases, with 9 bases left in between. Germline lookup yields CDR1 SGHVT and CDR2 SQSDAQ. This CDR3 comprises 16 residues. In nucleotides, the CDR3 is TGTGCCAGCAGCTTAGCGGACTTTCACTCTGGAAACACCATATATTTT. This sequence encodes CASSLADFHSGNTIYF.

The V and J genes are TRBV27 and TRBJ2-1; 10 bases are a match to TRBD1. The CDR3 covers 17 residues. Germline trimming cut 3 bases from V and 1 base from J; bases unmatched to any gene: 6. CDR1 MNHEY and CDR2 SMNVEV come from the germline V gene (reference sequence). CDR3 amino acids: CASSFGTGVRSYNEQFF. For the CDR3, the DNA is TGTGCCAGCAGTTTCGGGACAGGGGTAAGGTCCTACAATGAGCAGTTCTTC.

The J gene is TRBJ2-4, the V gene TRBV9, with a weak D call TRBD2 (5 bases). The CDR3 consists of 17 residues. Trimming took 3 bases from V and 0 from J, leaving 16 bases between them. Germline V lookup: CDR1 SGDLS, CDR2 YYNGEE. This CDR3 reads CASSGLGSIGAKNIQYF. CDR3 DNA sequence: TGTGCCAGCAGCGGCCTTGGGAGTATAGGAGCCAAAAACATTCAGTACTTC.

The CDR3 nucleotides read TGTGCCAGCAGCCGCGCTTCGGAGGCCTCGAGGGGCGGGGAGCTGTTTTTT. Amino acids: CASSRASEASRGGELFF. This sequence joins TRBV4-2 and TRBJ2-2; perhaps D is TRBD1 or TRBD2 (5 bases each). The length of the CDR3 is 17 residues. Germline-derived CDR1 and CDR2 are LGHNA and YNFKEQ. V was shortened by 4 bases and J by 7 bases, with 22 bases between the two germline ends.

The V call is TRBV5-1, the J call TRBJ2-7; 9 bases fit TRBD1. CDR3 length: 17 residues. The J segment lost 6 bases and the V segment lost 0 bases, leaving 13 bases of the junction unmatched. CDR1 and CDR2 (germline): SGHRS, YFSETQ. The CDR3 DNA reads as TGCGCCAGCAGCTTGGCCCTTGGGACAGGGCTAGCTTCCGAGCAGTACTTC. It specifies CASSLALGTGLASEQYF. The full variable domain, with the rest looked up from reference TRBV5-1 and TRBJ2-7, is KAGVTQTPRYLIKTRGQQVTLSCSPISGHRSVSWYQQTPGQGLQFLFEYFSETQRNKGNFPGRFSGRQFSNSRSEMNVSTLELGDSALYLCASSLALGTGLASEQYFGPGTRLTVT.

The chain uses TRBV30 and TRBJ2-3; 9 nucleotides line up with TRBD1. Germline V gene lookup returns CDR1 GTSNPN and CDR2 SVGIG (reference sequence). The CDR3 is made up of 15 amino acids. The ends lost 1 base at V and 1 base at J; junction bases unmatched: 3. CDR3 in amino acids: CAWSDRGLGTDTQYF. The CDR3 DNA sequence: TGTGCCTGGAGTGACAGGGGGCTAGGCACAGATACGCAGTATTTT.

This chain links TRBV4-2 with TRBJ2-1, with 13 bases fitting TRBD2. V trimming: 5 bases; J trimming: 9 bases; junction bases outside the gene matches: 4. Looked up from germline, CDR1 is LGHNA and CDR2 is YNFKEQ. The CDR3 sequence is 14 residues long. The CDR3 bases are TGTGCCAGCAGCTCCGGGACTAGCGGGACTGAGCAGTTCTTC. Its translation: CASSSGTSGTEQFF.

This clone has just a few counts. The chain is built from TRBV19 and TRBJ1-4; D remains ambiguous. This CDR3 has 12 residues. The V gene's germline CDR1 is LNHDA and CDR2 SQIVND (reference sequence). Trimming pared 0 bases from V and 9 bases from J, leaving 5 bases between. CDR3 sequence reads: CASSIEKKKLFF. DNA for the CDR3: TGTGCCAGTAGTATAGAGAAGAAAAAACTGTTTTTT.

The J gene is TRBJ1-2, the V gene TRBV7-3; D unclear. V was trimmed by 0 bases and J by 6 bases, leaving 8 bases between them. Germline V lookup: CDR1 SGHTA, CDR2 FQGTGA. The CDR3 contains 13 residues. In nucleotides, the CDR3 is TGTGCCAGCAGCTTAACATCCGGGGATGGCTACACCTTC. Its protein is CASSLTSGDGYTF.

CDR3 loop: CASSWGQGDGEQYF. As DNA, the CDR3 is TGTGCCAGCAGCTGGGGACAGGGAGACGGCGAGCAGTACTTC. This chain joins TRBV7-6 and TRBJ2-7; 9 nucleotides line up with TRBD1. The V gene end was trimmed by 4 bases and the J gene end by 6 bases; junction bases not matched to a gene: 7. This CDR3 is 14 amino acids long. CDR1 is SGHVS and CDR2 is FNYEAQ in the germline V gene. The entire variable domain, with the rest obtained from reference TRBV7-6 and TRBJ2-7, is as follows: GAGVSQSPRYKVTKRGQDVALRCDPISGHVSLYWYRQALGQGPEFLTYFNYEAQQDKSGLPNDRFSAERPEGSISTLTIQRTEQRDSAMYRCASSWGQGDGEQYFGPGTRLTVT.

The chain links TRBV5-3 to TRBJ2-1; 11 nucleotides agree with TRBD2. TRBV5-3 is an ORF, and what it does is uncertain. The V gene end was trimmed by 4 bases and the J gene end by 8 bases; junction bases not matched to a gene: 14. The CDR3 has 17 residues. Here the CDR3 DNA reads TGTGCCAGAAGCCCCGTCCCTACTAGCGGGAGATGTCATGAGCAGTTCTTC. Translation: CARSPVPTSGRCHEQFF.